This T cell receptor beta chain emerged from a study of T-cell memory formation after mild COVID-19. Points on this clonotype: Its specificity is not known.

Study results and caveats: In pre-infection memory, a portion of responding clones appeared, which suggested that cross-reactive memory joined. There was no confirmation that second-wave clones peaking on day 37 were SARS-CoV-2 specific.

Barcoded TCR alpha and TCR beta cDNA libraries with UMIs came from 5'RACE using constant-segment primers. TCRdb ran MiXCR on the 5' RACE reads and lists one entry per CDR3 protein. Of around 410,000 distinct CDR3 sequences in the sample, about a quarter are singletons; the top ten hold around 13%. Germline CDR1 SGDLS, CDR2 YYNGEE. Germline trimming cut 2 bases from V and 5 bases from J; bases unmatched to any gene: 6. CDR3 length: 15 amino acids. This chain joins TRBV9 and TRBJ2-5, with TRBD2 identical over 10 bases. Sequences were obtained from PBMCs or a T cell subset sorted from them (not recorded which). The source of this sequence is an adult woman who had mild COVID-19 (a few samples of this study predate the infection). Cell type and time point are not known. CDR3 protein: CASSVNSGGLETQYF. The CDR3 DNA sequence: TGTGCCAGCAGCGTCAATAGCGGGGGGTTGGAGACCCAGTACTTC. Full variable domain (rest looked up from reference TRBV9 and TRBJ2-5): DSGVTQTPKHLITATGQRVTLRCSPRSGDLSVYWYQQSLDQGLQFLIQYYNGEERAKGNILERFSAQQFPDLHSELNLSSLELGDSALYFCASSVNSGGLETQYFGPGTRLLVL.